Listed below are T cell receptor beta chains from one sample, sequenced in a study of PD-L1 blockade in urothelial cancer. The assay was immunoSEQ multiplex PCR, and TCRdb's table has in-frame clones only and misses some. The sample lists around 27,000 clones; 80% were seen once. Source: PBMCs, taken around atezolizumab (anti-PD-L1) treatment. The receptor set was obtained from a man aged 45-65 years with urothelial cancer. The CDR3 runs from the conserved cysteine through the conserved F or W. The D gene is left open where the match is weak. Clone size appears in some rows only: once, few, many, or a class for an expanded clone.

>TRBJ1-1|TRBV5-1|.|TRBD1
CASSLRDRGRNGGLGAEAFF
TGCGCCAGCAGCCTGAGGGACAGGGGAAGAAATGGCGGTTTGGGCGCTGAAGCTTTCTTT
>TRBJ2-3|TRBV19|.|.
CANSTGSSTDTQYF
TGTGCCAACAGCACAGGATCTAGCACAGATACGCAGTATTTT
>TRBJ1-2|TRBV7-3|.|.
CASSSQGNYDGYTF
TGTGCCAGCAGCTCTCAGGGGAATTACGATGGCTACACCTTC
>TRBJ1-2|TRBV6-5|.|.
CASRRQANYGYTF
TGTGCCAGCAGGAGACAGGCTAACTATGGCTACACCTTC
>TRBJ1-1|TRBV2|.|.
CASTPGWGAEAFF
TGTGCCAGCACCCCAGGTTGGGGGGCTGAAGCTTTCTTT
>TRBJ2-7|TRBV28|.|TRBD1
CASSLPQGDEQYF
TGTGCCAGCAGTTTACCCCAGGGGGACGAGCAGTACTTC
>TRBJ2-3|TRBV5-5|once|TRBD1
CASSLDRGDTQYF
TGTGCCAGCAGCTTGGACAGGGGTGATACGCAGTATTTT
>TRBJ2-5|TRBV7-3|.|TRBD2
CASSRGVLETQYF
TGTGCCAGCAGCCGGGGGGTCTTAGAGACCCAGTACTTC
>TRBJ2-3|TRBV9|.|.
CASGLGGWPTDTQYF
TGTGCCAGCGGACTCGGAGGGTGGCCCACAGATACGCAGTATTTT
>TRBJ1-1|TRBV5-1|.|.
CASSLASLVNTEAFF
TGCGCCAGCAGCTTGGCCAGTCTTGTCAACACTGAAGCTTTCTTT
>TRBJ1-1|TRBV14|.|.
CASSQGGGVRTEAFF
TGTGCCAGCAGCCAAGGTGGGGGGGTTCGCACTGAAGCTTTCTTT
>TRBJ2-6|TRBV2|.|.
CASSFRGQGANVLTF
TGTGCCAGCAGTTTTAGGGGTCAAGGGGCCAACGTCCTGACTTTC
>TRBJ2-2|TRBV4-2|.|TRBD2
CASSQALAGTGELFF
TGTGCCAGCAGCCAAGCACTAGCGGGTACCGGGGAGCTGTTTTTT
>TRBJ1-4|TRBV11-2|.|TRBD1
CASSLGTGGWWDEKLFF
TGTGCCAGCAGCCTCGGGACAGGGGGCTGGTGGGATGAAAAACTGTTTTTT
>TRBJ1-2|TRBV6-5|.|.
CASSYSKKASYTF
TGTGCCAGCAGTTACTCGAAAAAAGCCAGCTACACCTTC
>TRBJ1-1|TRBV10-1|.|.
CASRTGDPNTEAFF
TGCGCCAGCAGGACGGGGGATCCGAACACTGAAGCTTTCTTT
>TRBJ1-2|TRBV25-1|.|.
CASRGSNYGYTF
TGTGCCAGCAGAGGGAGCAACTATGGCTACACCTTC
>TRBJ2-1|TRBV5-6|.|.
CASSPSFSGSYNEQFF
TGTGCCAGCAGCCCTAGCTTCTCTGGCTCCTACAATGAGCAGTTCTTC
>TRBJ2-5|TRBV11-2|.|.
CASSLGAGETQYF
TGTGCCAGCAGCTTAGGAGCAGGAGAGACCCAGTACTTC
>TRBJ1-1|TRBV5-6|.|.
CASSAFFPGHWNTEAFF
TGTGCCAGCAGCGCTTTCTTCCCGGGACACTGGAACACTGAAGCTTTCTTT
>TRBJ1-2|TRBV10-3|.|.
CAISESTGSNYGYTF
TGTGCCATCAGTGAGTCGACCGGGAGTAACTATGGCTACACCTTC
>TRBJ1-3|TRBV5-1|.|TRBD1
CASGDSTRTGNTIYF
TGCGCCAGCGGGGACAGCACCCGGACAGGAAACACCATATATTTT
>TRBJ1-1|TRBV19|.|TRBD1
CASSFRPTGGAAAEAFF
TGTGCCAGTAGTTTCCGTCCGACAGGGGGCGCCGCCGCTGAAGCTTTCTTT
>TRBJ1-1|TRBV28|.|TRBD1
CASAISGTGVTNTEAFF
TGTGCCAGCGCCATCTCCGGGACAGGGGTTACGAACACTGAAGCTTTCTTT
>TRBJ2-5|TRBV11-3|.|.
CASSLGSDQETQYF
TGTGCCAGCAGCTTAGGTTCGGACCAAGAGACCCAGTACTTC
>TRBJ2-3|TRBV9|.|.
CASNHRSGDTQYF
TGTGCCAGCAACCATAGGAGCGGTGATACGCAGTATTTT
>TRBJ1-2|TRBV14|.|.
CASSQSTVGGYTF
TGTGCCAGCAGCCAATCGACAGTAGGTGGCTACACCTTC
>TRBJ2-1|TRBV4-2|.|TRBD2
CASSRSGSSYNEQFF
TGTGCCAGCAGCCGCAGCGGGAGCTCCTACAATGAGCAGTTCTTC
>TRBJ2-7|TRBV7-3|.|.
CASSLSRVPGVEQYF
TGTGCCAGCAGCTTATCACGGGTGCCGGGGGTCGAGCAGTACTTC
>TRBJ1-4|TRBV5-1|.|.
CASSLGSLGEKLFF
TGCGCCAGCAGCTTGGGTTCGCTCGGGGAAAAACTGTTTTTT
>TRBJ2-3|TRBV10-2|.|TRBD1
CASSEPGQTDTQYF
TGCGCCAGCAGTGAACCGGGACAGACAGATACGCAGTATTTT
>TRBJ1-5|TRBV6-5|.|.
CASSYDPRGNQPQHF
TGTGCCAGCAGTTACGATCCCCGGGGAAATCAGCCCCAGCATTTT
>TRBJ2-2|TRBV19|.|TRBD2
CASSGGLAANTGELFF
TGTGCCAGTAGTGGGGGACTAGCGGCCAACACCGGGGAGCTGTTTTTT